This TCR beta chain stems from a study of a mutant IDH1 vaccine in newly diagnosed glioma. In the study overall: The therapy given earlier, which was standard therapy, consisted of radiotherapy, temozolomide, or both, and most of the patients received both.

Only in-frame clones appear in the TCRdb table, and some are missing; sequencing was by immunoSEQ multiplex PCR. The sample carries about 25,000 clones, roughly 80% recorded once. Germline V gives CDR1 SNHLY, CDR2 FYNNEI. Unmatched junction bases numbered 1, after V lost 1 base and J lost 10 bases. This CDR3 is built from 13 residues. To note about this clone: Its antigen is unknown.

The time point was: week 11, during vaccination. The vaccine gave 300 ug of a 20-mer mutant IDH1 peptide subcutaneously per dose. The chain is built from TRBV2 and TRBJ1-6; 7 nucleotides line up with TRBD1. The TCR comes from a woman younger than 35 with glioma. Sequences were derived from PBMCs, sampled from a glioma patient whose treatment included an IDH1 peptide vaccine. Written as DNA, the CDR3 is TGTGCCAGCAGTGAAGACAGGGGCTCACCCCTCCACTTT. Protein: CASSEDRGSPLHF.